This T cell receptor (beta chain) was observed in a study of T cells in Graves' hyperthyroidism and ophthalmopathy. Regions amplified from RNA transcripts were the TCR beta CDR3 regions. The HTBI primer set served for first-round RT-PCR of the TCR CDR3. Each CDR3 protein is one row after TCRdb ran MiXCR on the multiplex PCR reads. In the table there are about 620,000 distinct CDR3 sequences, 15% to 20% of which are singletons. As concerns this clonotype: Its antigen is not known.

Study findings and constraints: Most clonotypes expanded in thyroid above 0.001 were likewise present in blood.

Germline V gives CDR1 DFQATT, CDR2 SNEGSKA (reference sequence). V gave up 6 bases and J gave up 1 base; unmatched junction bases: 13. This CDR3 is 17 amino acids long. The TCR originated in a woman younger than 45 with Graves' hyperthyroidism. The chain uses TRBV20-1 and TRBJ2-3, with TRBD2 matching over 10 bases. The sample consisted of blood. CDR3 nucleotides: TGCAGTGCCACGCCCCCTAGCGGGAGAATTGGCACAGATACGCAGTATTTT. This sequence encodes CSATPPSGRIGTDTQYF.